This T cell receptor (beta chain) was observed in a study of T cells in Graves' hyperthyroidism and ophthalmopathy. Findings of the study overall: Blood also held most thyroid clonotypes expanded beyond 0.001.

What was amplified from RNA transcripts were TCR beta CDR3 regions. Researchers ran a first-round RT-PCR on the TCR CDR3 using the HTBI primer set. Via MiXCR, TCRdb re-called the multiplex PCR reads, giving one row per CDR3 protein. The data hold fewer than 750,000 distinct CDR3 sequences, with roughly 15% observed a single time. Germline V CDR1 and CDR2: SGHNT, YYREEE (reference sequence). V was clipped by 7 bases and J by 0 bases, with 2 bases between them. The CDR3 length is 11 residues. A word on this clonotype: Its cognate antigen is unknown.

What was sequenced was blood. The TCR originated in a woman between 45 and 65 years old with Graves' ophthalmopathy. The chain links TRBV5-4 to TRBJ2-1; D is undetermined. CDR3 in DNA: TGTGCCAGCTTCTCCTACAATGAGCAGTTCTTC. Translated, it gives CASFSYNEQFF. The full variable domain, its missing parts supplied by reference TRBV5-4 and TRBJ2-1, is ETGVTQSPTHLIKTRGQQVTLRCSSQSGHNTVSWYQQALGQGPQFIFQYYREEENGRGNFPPRFSGLQFPNYSSELNVNALELDDSALYLCASFSYNEQFFGPGTRLTVL.